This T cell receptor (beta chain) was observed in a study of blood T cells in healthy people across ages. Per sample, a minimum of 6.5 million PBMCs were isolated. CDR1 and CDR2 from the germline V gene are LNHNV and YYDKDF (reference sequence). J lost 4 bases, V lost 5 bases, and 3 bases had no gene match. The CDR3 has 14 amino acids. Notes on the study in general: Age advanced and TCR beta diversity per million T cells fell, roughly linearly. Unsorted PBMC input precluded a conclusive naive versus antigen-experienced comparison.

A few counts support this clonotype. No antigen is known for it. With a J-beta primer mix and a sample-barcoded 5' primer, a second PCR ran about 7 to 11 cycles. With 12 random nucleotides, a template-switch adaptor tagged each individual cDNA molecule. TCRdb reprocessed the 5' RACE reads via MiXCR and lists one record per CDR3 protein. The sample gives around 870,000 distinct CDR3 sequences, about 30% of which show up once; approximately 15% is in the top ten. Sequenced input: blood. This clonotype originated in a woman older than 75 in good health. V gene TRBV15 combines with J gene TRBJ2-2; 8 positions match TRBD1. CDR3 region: CATSRTGSTGELFF. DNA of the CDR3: TGTGCCACCAGCCGGACAGGGAGCACCGGGGAGCTGTTTTTT. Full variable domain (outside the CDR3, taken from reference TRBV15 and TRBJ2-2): DAMVIQNPRYQVTQFGKPVTLSCSQTLNHNVMYWYQQKSSQAPKLLFHYYDKDFNNEADTPDNFQSRRPNTSFCFLDIRSPGLGDTAMYLCATSRTGSTGELFFGEGSRLTVL.